Listed below are T cell receptor beta chains from one sample, sequenced in a study of cytomegalovirus exposure and HLA in healthy donors. TCRdb's table, derived via immunoSEQ multiplex PCR, lists solely in-frame clones and lacks some. The sample holds some 150,000 clones; 76% are singletons and the top ten take 0.75% to 0.8%. Sequenced sample: PBMCs. These receptors were collected from a female donor in good health and CMV-seronegative. Both conserved end residues are part of each CDR3. The order of the fields is clone size, V gene, D gene, J gene, CDR3 protein, CDR3 DNA. D genes are given only for firm matches. Where a row states a size, it is once, few, many or the class of an expanded clone; other rows omit it.

>.|TRBV6-5|.|TRBJ2-5
CASSRGTIQETQYF
TGTGCCAGCAGTCGAGGGACAATACAAGAGACCCAGTACTTC
>once|TRBV5-6|TRBD2|TRBJ2-1
CASSWGTSGNHNEQFF
TGTGCCAGCAGCTGGGGGACTAGCGGGAACCACAATGAGCAGTTCTTC
>.|TRBV5-1|.|TRBJ2-1
CASSLDGQPHNEQFF
TGCGCCAGCAGCTTGGATGGCCAACCGCACAATGAGCAGTTCTTC
>once|TRBV5-6|TRBD1|TRBJ1-1
CASSLVDRGFSTEAFF
TGTGCCAGCAGCTTGGTGGACAGGGGGTTTAGCACTGAAGCTTTCTTT
>.|TRBV6-1|TRBD1|TRBJ2-7
CASSGKTGLYEQYF
TGTGCCAGCAGTGGTAAGACAGGGTTGTACGAGCAGTACTTC
>.|TRBV5-1|.|TRBJ1-2
CASSLTGSNYGYTF
TGCGCCAGCAGCTTGACAGGGAGTAACTATGGCTACACCTTC
>.|TRBV30|TRBD2|TRBJ2-1
CAWTSGKNEQFF
TGTGCCTGGACTAGCGGGAAGAATGAGCAGTTCTTC
>.|TRBV25-1|.|TRBJ1-6
CASSPGSGNSPLHF
TGTGCCAGCAGTCCAGGGTCTGGAAATTCACCCCTCCACTTT
>.|TRBV12-5|TRBD2|TRBJ2-5
CASGAGVRAGGLIETQYF
TGTGCTAGTGGCGCCGGGGTGAGGGCGGGGGGGCTGATAGAGACCCAGTACTTC
>.|TRBV10-3|.|TRBJ1-1
CAISESQGRTEAFF
TGTGCCATCAGTGAGTCACAGGGACGAACTGAAGCTTTCTTT
>.|TRBV2|.|TRBJ2-5
CASSPQGGGGGETQYF
TGTGCCAGCAGTCCCCAGGGAGGAGGGGGGGGAGAGACCCAGTACTTC
>.|TRBV6-5|TRBD1|TRBJ1-5
CASSYGTGDQPQHF
TGTGCCAGCAGTTACGGGACAGGGGATCAGCCCCAGCATTTT
>once|TRBV29-1|.|TRBJ2-7
CSVASTRGYEQYF
TGCAGCGTTGCGTCGACTAGGGGCTACGAGCAGTACTTC
>.|TRBV6-4|.|TRBJ1-2
CASSGGPGLGYTF
TGTGCCAGCAGTGGGGGCCCGGGTCTAGGCTACACCTTC
>.|TRBV4-3|.|TRBJ2-1
CASSQDRRQANEQFF
TGCGCCAGCAGCCAAGATCGGAGGCAAGCCAATGAGCAGTTCTTC
>.|TRBV6-1|TRBD2|TRBJ2-3
CASRSGRSTDTQYF
TGTGCCAGCAGGAGCGGGAGGAGCACAGATACGCAGTATTTT
>.|TRBV4-3|TRBD1|TRBJ2-1
CASSQDRQGAQFF
TGCGCCAGCAGCCAAGATCGACAGGGGGCGCAGTTCTTC
>.|TRBV28|TRBD2|TRBJ2-1
CASSYPRLAGLFYEQFF
TGTGCCAGCAGCTACCCGAGACTAGCGGGTTTGTTCTATGAGCAGTTCTTC
>.|TRBV10-3|.|TRBJ2-1
CAISTRGGENEQFF
TGTGCCATCAGCACTCGAGGGGGTGAGAATGAGCAGTTCTTC
>.|TRBV7-9|TRBD1|TRBJ1-2
CASSLPGQGNGYTF
TGTGCCAGCAGCTTGCCGGGACAGGGGAATGGCTACACCTTC
>.|TRBV20-1|TRBD1|TRBJ2-7
CSAGQGNEQYF
TGCAGTGCGGGACAGGGAAACGAGCAGTACTTC
>few|TRBV6-6|TRBD1|TRBJ2-5
CASTERTGRETQYF
TGTGCCAGCACTGAAAGGACAGGCCGGGAGACCCAGTACTTC
>.|TRBV30|.|TRBJ2-1
CAWARQTYNEQFF
TGTGCCTGGGCTCGACAGACTTACAATGAGCAGTTCTTC
>.|TRBV25-1|.|TRBJ1-2
CASSGPGRGTGYTF
TGTGCCAGCAGTGGTCCAGGACGGGGGACTGGCTACACCTTC
>once|TRBV5-6|TRBD1|TRBJ2-7
CASNNPVTGVTYEQYF
TGTGCCAGCAATAACCCAGTGACAGGGGTCACCTACGAGCAGTACTTC
>.|TRBV11-3|.|TRBJ2-4
CASSLDGGTKNSQYF
TGTGCCAGCAGCTTAGATGGGGGCACCAAAAACAGTCAGTACTTC
>.|TRBV5-1|TRBD1|TRBJ2-7
CASSGQGGTYEQYF
TGCGCCAGCAGCGGACAGGGTGGCACCTACGAGCAGTACTTC
>.|TRBV5-4|.|TRBJ2-7
CASSLGGPTSIYEQYF
TGTGCCAGCAGCTTGGGAGGGCCCACGTCCATATACGAGCAGTACTTC
>.|TRBV2|.|TRBJ2-2
CASSDYGGLFF
TGTGCCAGCAGTGACTACGGAGGGCTGTTTTTT
>.|TRBV6-1|.|TRBJ1-5
CASSGLGAGKPQHF
TGTGCCAGCAGTGGGTTAGGGGCCGGAAAGCCCCAGCATTTT
>.|TRBV6-5|TRBD1|TRBJ1-2
CASSPGQGRYTF
TGTGCCAGCAGTCCGGGACAGGGCCGCTACACCTTC
>.|TRBV5-6|TRBD1|TRBJ1-3
CASSLGGRGPGNTIYF
TGTGCCAGCAGCTTGGGGGGCAGGGGGCCTGGAAACACCATATATTTT
>.|TRBV19|TRBD1|TRBJ1-3
CASSRDRVVGNTIYF
TGTGCCAGTAGTCGAGACAGGGTAGTCGGAAACACCATATATTTT
>.|TRBV5-4|TRBD1|TRBJ2-5
CASSLGGTGEETQYF
TGTGCCAGCAGCTTGGGAGGGACAGGGGAAGAGACCCAGTACTTC
>few|TRBV9|TRBD1|TRBJ1-2
CASSPIGQGGGYTF
TGTGCCAGCAGCCCAATAGGACAGGGGGGCGGCTACACCTTC
>.|TRBV10-3|TRBD2|TRBJ2-1
CAARLAGGTNEQFF
TGTGCCGCCCGACTAGCGGGAGGGACCAATGAGCAGTTCTTC
>.|TRBV7-2|TRBD1|TRBJ2-7
CASSRGTGKYEQYF
TGTGCCAGCAGCCGGGGGACAGGGAAGTACGAGCAGTACTTC
>once|TRBV10-3|.|TRBJ1-2
CAISEVSNYGYTF
TGTGCCATCAGTGAGGTCAGTAACTATGGTTACACCTTC
>.|TRBV10-3|.|TRBJ2-2
CAISESQTRNTGELFF
TGTGCCATCAGTGAGTCCCAGACTCGGAACACCGGGGAGCTGTTTTTT
>.|TRBV19|.|TRBJ1-2
CATRDMDYGYTF
TGTGCCACCCGGGACATGGACTATGGCTACACCTTC
>once|TRBV7-8|TRBD1|TRBJ2-6
CASSRAGGTGSGGANGLTF
TGTGCCAGCAGCCGGGCGGGCGGGACAGGGTCGGGTGGGGCCAACGGCCTGACTTTC
>.|TRBV4-3|TRBD2|TRBJ2-1
CASSQDSGRGYNEGPSSMQFF
TGCGCCAGCAGCCAAGATAGCGGGAGGGGATACAATGAGGGGCCATCTTCTATGCAGTTCTTC